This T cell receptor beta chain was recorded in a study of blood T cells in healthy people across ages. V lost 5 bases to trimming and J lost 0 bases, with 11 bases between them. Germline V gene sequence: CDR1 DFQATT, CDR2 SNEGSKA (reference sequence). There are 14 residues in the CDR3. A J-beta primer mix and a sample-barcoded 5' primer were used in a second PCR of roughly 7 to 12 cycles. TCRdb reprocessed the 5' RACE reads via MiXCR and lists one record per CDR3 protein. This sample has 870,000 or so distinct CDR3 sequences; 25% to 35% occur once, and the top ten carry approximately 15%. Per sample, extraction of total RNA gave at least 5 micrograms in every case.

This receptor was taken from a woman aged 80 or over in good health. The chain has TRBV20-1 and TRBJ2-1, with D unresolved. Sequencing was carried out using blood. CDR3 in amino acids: CSAYTARSYNEQFF. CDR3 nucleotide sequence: TGCAGTGCTTACACTGCTCGCTCCTACAATGAGCAGTTCTTC.